The sequence of this TCR beta chain was determined in a study of OX40 agonist ivuxolimab in advanced cancers. The study's findings and limits: Among patients with partial responses at 0.1-3.0 mg/kg, clonal expansion was among the lowest.

Measured with immunoSEQ multiplex PCR; TCRdb has only the in-frame clones, and not every one. Of 100,000 to 120,000 clones listed, about 92% were seen once; the top ten hold around 0.26%. For this clone: Its antigen is not identified.

The material sequenced was CD4+ or CD8+ T cells sorted from blood, taken in a trial of the OX40 agonist ivuxolimab. The source of this sequence is an adult with an advanced solid tumor such as melanoma, head and neck, liver or kidney cancer.

The CDR3 DNA is TGTGCCAGCGAGTATAGGGGGCTTTCACCCCTCCACTTT. Protein sequence: CASEYRGLSPLHF. This chain uses TRBV2 with TRBJ1-6; 7 nucleotides align to TRBD1. Germline trimming cut 8 bases from V and 9 bases from J; bases unmatched to any gene: 7. Per germline, CDR1 SNHLY and CDR2 FYNNEI. The CDR3 is 13 residues long.